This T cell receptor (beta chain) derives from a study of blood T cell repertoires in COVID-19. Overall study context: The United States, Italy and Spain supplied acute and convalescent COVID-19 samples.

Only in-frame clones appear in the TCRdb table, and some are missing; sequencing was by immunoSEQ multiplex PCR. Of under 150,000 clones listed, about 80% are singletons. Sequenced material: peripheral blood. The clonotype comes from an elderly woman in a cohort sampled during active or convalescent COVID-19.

The CDR3 region is CASSPGRGQDTQYF. CDR3 DNA: TGTGCCAGCAGCCCCGGGAGGGGGCAAGATACGCAGTATTTT. This chain links TRBV9 with TRBJ2-3, with a possible D match to TRBD2 (8 bases). The CDR3 has 14 amino acids. V was trimmed by 4 bases and J by 5 bases, leaving 14 bases between them. The germline CDR1 and CDR2 sequences are SGDLS and YYNGEE. The entire variable domain, with the rest obtained from reference TRBV9 and TRBJ2-3, is as follows: DSGVTQTPKHLITATGQRVTLRCSPRSGDLSVYWYQQSLDQGLQFLIQYYNGEERAKGNILERFSAQQFPDLHSELNLSSLELGDSALYFCASSPGRGQDTQYFGPGTRLTVL.